This T cell receptor beta chain was sequenced during a study of T cell responses to AZD1222 COVID-19 vaccine. Assay: immunoSEQ multiplex PCR; the TCRdb copy retains only in-frame clones and omits some. Of roughly 140,000 clones listed, approximately 91% were seen once; the top ten hold about 1.8%. CDR1 is MNHEY and CDR2 is SMNVEV in the germline V gene (reference sequence). There are 14 residues in the CDR3. Trimming left V 6 bases short and J 2 bases short, with 14 bases between. This TCR derives from an adult who received the AZD1222 COVID-19 vaccine. The chain is built from TRBV27 and TRBJ2-7; D gene uncertain. Here the sequenced sample was peripheral blood, taken 28 days after the second AZD1222 dose. The CDR3 DNA follows: TGTGCCAGCAGATTTGAGCGCAAAGCCTACGAGCAGTACTTC. It translates to CASRFERKAYEQYF.